Following are 18 T cell receptor beta chains from one sample sequenced in a study of regulatory T cells in long-lasting Graves disease. Time point denoted: persistent/refractory GD, antithyroid drugs over 5 years with positive TRAb. From PBMCs, RNA was extracted and then used to make the TCR library. The TCR beta library used iRepertoire HTBI primers with Arm-PCR amplification of CDR3. TCRdb reprocessed the multiplex PCR reads with MiXCR, giving one entry per CDR3 protein. The repertoire holds some 300,000 distinct CDR3 sequences, with around 20% as singletons. Sequenced material: peripheral blood mononuclear cells (PBMCs), taken when the disease was refractory, from a patient treated with antithyroid drugs. The receptors come from a female donor with Graves disease.

This clonotype was found a few times. The CDR3 spells CASSTTTSTDTQYF. CDR3 sequence (DNA): TGTGCCAGCAGTACTACCACTAGCACAGATACGCAGTATTTT. This chain uses TRBV28 with TRBJ2-3, with D hard to call. The CDR3 length is 14 residues. The V and J ends lost 5 bases and 0 bases respectively, with 9 bases between them. CDR1 MDHEN and CDR2 SYDVKM come from the germline V gene.

This clonotype showed up many times. The chain joins TRBV12-3 or TRBV12-4 to TRBJ1-1; D unclear. V lost 5 bases and J 1 base, leaving 8 bases between the germline ends. CDR3 length equals 13 residues. The CDR3 coding sequence is TGTGCCAGCAGTCGTACAGAGAACACTGAAGCTTTCTTT. Translating it yields CASSRTENTEAFF.

This clonotype was detected many times. The V gene is TRBV28, the J gene TRBJ2-2; D gene ambiguous. V was trimmed by 1 base and J by 1 base, leaving 7 bases between them. Germline V gene data show CDR1 as MDHEN and CDR2 as SYDVKM. The CDR3 runs to 15 residues. For the CDR3, the DNA is TGTGCCAGCAGTTTATTTTTCGGGAACACCGGGGAGCTGTTTTTT. It yields the protein CASSLFFGNTGELFF.

This clonotype was observed a few times. This chain joins TRBV27 and TRBJ2-3; 7 bases map to TRBD1. There are 16 residues in the CDR3. Trimming removed 4 bases from V and 5 bases from J; junction bases left unmatched: 12. In germline, CDR1 is MNHEY, CDR2 SMNVEV (reference sequence). The CDR3 region has the DNA TGTGCCAGCAGTTCCCTGACAGGGAAGTTAAGAGATACGCAGTATTTT. The encoded protein is CASSSLTGKLRDTQYF.

In its sample, this clonotype was seen many times. This sequence joins TRBV4-2 and TRBJ2-5, with TRBD2 identical over 12 bases. The junction had 8 bases not matched to a gene; V was cut back by 4 bases and J by 5 bases. Per germline, CDR1 LGHNA and CDR2 YNFKEQ. The CDR3 runs 16 residues. In nucleotides, the CDR3 is TGTGCCAGCAGCCCCCTAGCGGGAGGGACTTTGGAGACCCAGTACTTC. Translated: CASSPLAGGTLETQYF.

This clonotype was counted many times. The V and J genes are TRBV2 and TRBJ2-5, with TRBD1 matching over 7 bases. CDR3 length: 13 residues. The V segment lost 8 bases and the J segment 1 base; nucleotides outside the gene matches: 4. Per germline, CDR1 SNHLY and CDR2 FYNNEI. The DNA for the CDR3 is TGTGCCAGCTTACAGGGGACCCAAGAGACCCAGTACTTC. This gives the protein CASLQGTQETQYF. The whole variable domain, remainder taken from reference TRBV2 and TRBJ2-5, is EPEVTQTPSHQVTQMGQEVILRCVPISNHLYFYWYRQILGQKVEFLVSFYNNEISEKSEIFDDQFSVERPDGSNFTLKIRSTKLEDSAMYFCASLQGTQETQYFGPGTRLLVL.

This clonotype appeared a few times. This rearrangement joins TRBV6-1 to TRBJ2-7; 7 bases agree with TRBD1. V lost 2 bases, J lost 2 bases, and 6 bases stayed unmatched. Germline V CDR1 and CDR2: MNHNS, SASEGT. CDR3 size: 15 residues. The CDR3 spells CASSERQGETYEQYF. The DNA for the CDR3 is TGTGCCAGCAGTGAAAGGCAGGGGGAGACCTACGAGCAGTACTTC.

The chain uses TRBV3-2 and TRBJ2-4. TRBV3-2 is a recognized pseudogene. The CDR3 totals 16 residues. CDR3 amino acids: CASSQAACVAKNIQYF. The CDR3 DNA is TGTGCCAGCAGCCAAGCGGCGTGCGTAGCCAAAAACATTCAGTACTTC.

Many counts were recorded for this clonotype. The V call is TRBV3-1, the J call TRBJ1-1; D may be TRBD1 (6 bases). Trimming removed 1 base from V and 5 bases from J, with 17 bases in between. Germline lookup yields CDR1 LGHDT and CDR2 YNNKEL (reference sequence). CDR3 length: 16 residues. This chain's CDR3 is CASSQGQGMRGTEAFF. Here the CDR3 DNA reads TGTGCCAGCAGCCAAGGCCAGGGGATGAGGGGGACTGAAGCTTTCTTT.

The gene calls are TRBV12-3 or TRBV12-4 and TRBJ2-3; D is unclear. V was shortened by 6 bases and J by 5 bases, with 9 bases between the two germline ends. The CDR3 is 12 residues long. CDR3 sequence: CASRQHLDTQYF. The CDR3 DNA is TGTGCCAGCAGGCAACACTTAGATACGCAGTATTTT.

This clonotype was picked up many times. This chain joins TRBV27 and TRBJ1-6, with TRBD1 matching 7 bases. The CDR3 sequence is 17 residues long. The germline V gene has CDR1 MNHEY and CDR2 SMNVEV (reference sequence). V was pared by 2 bases and J by 6 bases, with 10 bases of the junction left unmatched. The CDR3 bases are TGTGCCAGCAGTTTAGGAGGGGGCGCGATGGGTAATTCACCCCTCCACTTT. This gives the protein CASSLGGGAMGNSPLHF.

In its sample, this clonotype was seen many times. The V and J genes are TRBV3-1 and TRBJ2-2; D not certain. Germline CDR1 is LGHDT and CDR2 is YNNKEL (reference sequence). Deletions cut 1 base from V and 7 bases from J, with 10 bases between. This CDR3 comprises 14 residues. The CDR3 reads CASSQVRLGGELFF. The CDR3 DNA reads TGTGCCAGCAGCCAAGTCCGCCTCGGCGGGGAGCTGTTTTTT.

This clonotype was observed many times. The rearrangement uses TRBV24-1 and TRBJ2-5; no clear D. This CDR3 has 11 residues. The germline V gene has CDR1 KGHDR and CDR2 SFDVKD. Between the trimmed V and J ends, which lost 3 bases and 4 bases, there was a span of 2 bases. The CDR3 sequence is CATSDGETQYF. The CDR3 DNA follows: TGTGCCACCAGTGATGGAGAGACCCAGTACTTC.

This clonotype was seen a handful of times. The V call is TRBV27, the J call TRBJ2-1, with 7 bases that match TRBD2. Trimming cost V 4 bases and J 4 bases; bases outside gene matches: 7. The germline gives CDR1 MNHEY, CDR2 SMNVEV (reference sequence). CDR3 length: 15 residues. The CDR3 sequence is CASSSIREAYNEQFF. CDR3 coding DNA: TGTGCCAGCAGTTCCATTCGGGAGGCATACAATGAGCAGTTCTTC.

A few counts support this clonotype. The chain employs TRBV18 and TRBJ2-7; tentatively, D is TRBD1 (6 bases). Germline lookup yields CDR1 KGHSH and CDR2 LQKENI. CDR3 length equals 15 residues. V lost 3 bases and J 5 bases, leaving 17 bases between the germline ends. The CDR3 spells CASSPLTGPGDEQYF. CDR3 coding DNA: TGTGCCAGCTCACCTCTGACGGGCCCAGGGGACGAGCAGTACTTC.

This clonotype was seen at least ten times. CDR3 sequence reads: CASTEGGTTNEKLFF. The DNA of the CDR3 is TGTGCCAGCACGGAGGGGGGGACGACTAATGAAAAACTGTTTTTT. The gene calls are TRBV28 and TRBJ1-4; TRBD1 might be the D (6 bases). CDR1 is MDHEN and CDR2 is SYDVKM in the germline V gene. The germline V and J ends were trimmed by 7 bases and 2 bases, with 14 bases remaining between them. The CDR3 runs to 15 residues.

This clonotype was recorded at least ten times. V gene TRBV10-3 combines with J gene TRBJ2-7; D remains ambiguous. This CDR3 region has 14 residues. Germline V gene lookup returns CDR1 ENHRY and CDR2 SYGVKD. Trimming took off 0 bases at V and 4 bases at J, with 10 bases between the two ends. CDR3 sequence reads: CAISESNTPYEQYF. The DNA of the CDR3 is TGTGCCATCAGTGAGTCGAACACTCCGTACGAGCAGTACTTC.

This chain joins TRBV4-3 and TRBJ1-6; D not resolved. V lost 4 bases to trimming and J lost 10 bases, with 14 bases between them. The CDR3 is 14 residues long. The germline V gene has CDR1 LGHNA and CDR2 YSLEER. The CDR3 is CASSRGADFSPLHF. CDR3 nucleotides: TGCGCCAGCAGCCGAGGAGCGGACTTCTCACCCCTCCACTTT.